This note documents a single T cell receptor (beta chain) sequence. Its target is not known. The data belong to a study of response to subunit inactivated influenza vaccine. Regarding the study as a whole: The authors proposed limited new T cell recruitment per seasonal influenza vaccination.

Losses at the gene ends were 2 bases for V and 2 bases for J; bases not matched to a gene: 7. Germline-derived CDR1 and CDR2 are MGHDK and SYGVNS. This CDR3 region has 17 residues. TCRdb analysed the RT-PCR reads with MiXCR anew, one entry per CDR3 protein. The table lists roughly 520,000 distinct CDR3 sequences, over 25% of them singletons, with approximately 2% in the top ten. Sequencing was performed on CD4+ T cells sorted from PBMCs, taken around 5 days after vaccination. The J gene is TRBJ2-3, the V gene TRBV25-1, with 10 bases identical to TRBD1. The clonotype originates from a man over 45 who received an inactivated influenza vaccine. CDR3 residues: CASSEKPGTGDTDTQYF. In nucleotides, the CDR3 is TGTGCCAGCAGTGAAAAACCCGGGACAGGGGACACAGATACGCAGTATTTT.